This passage covers 22 T cell receptor beta chains from one sample sequenced in a study of blood T cell repertoires in COVID-19. The table came from immunoSEQ multiplex PCR; TCRdb's copy has only in-frame clones and leaves some out. The sample lists about 280,000 clones, around 86% occurring once. Sequences were obtained from peripheral blood. Source of these receptors: a woman aged 25 to 39 who had recovered from COVID-19.

DNA for the CDR3: TGTGCCAGCAGCTTGGCAAGCTCCTACAATGAGCAGTTCTTC. This encodes CASSLASSYNEQFF. The chain combines TRBV11-2 with TRBJ2-1; the D is unclear. CDR3 length: 14 residues. Trimming removed 3 bases at V and 0 bases at J, with 6 bases between. In germline, CDR1 is SGHAT, CDR2 FQNNGV. Using reference TRBV11-2 and TRBJ2-1 for the parts outside the CDR3, the full variable domain is EAGVAQSPRYKIIEKRQSVAFWCNPISGHATLYWYQQILGQGPKLLIQFQNNGVVDDSQLPKDRFSAERLKGVDSTLKIQPAKLEDSAVYLCASSLASSYNEQFFGPGTRLTVL.

The chain has TRBV10-3 and TRBJ1-2; D might be TRBD1 (5 bases). This CDR3 is built from 14 residues. Germline V lookup: CDR1 ENHRY, CDR2 SYGVKD. The germline V and J ends were trimmed by 5 bases and 5 bases, with 15 bases remaining between them. The CDR3 region is CAISPGGGRYGYTF. The CDR3 region has the DNA TGTGCCATCAGTCCCGGGGGAGGACGATATGGCTACACCTTC.

The chain employs TRBV28 and TRBJ1-1; D unresolved. Germline CDR1 is MDHEN and CDR2 is SYDVKM. The CDR3 loop spans 13 amino acids. V was clipped by 3 bases and J by 1 base, with 6 bases between them. The CDR3 DNA reads TGTGCCAGCAGTTTTCAGCGGAACACTGAAGCTTTCTTT. Its translation: CASSFQRNTEAFF.

The chain recombines TRBV7-6 with TRBJ1-1; tentative D call: TRBD1 (6 bases). V was trimmed by 5 bases and J by 1 base, leaving 17 bases between them. The CDR3 sequence is 16 residues long. CDR1 is SGHVS, CDR2 FNYEAQ, per germline. The CDR3 DNA is TGTGCCAGCAGCCCTGAGGTCGGGACAACGAACACTGAAGCTTTCTTT. It is translated as CASSPEVGTTNTEAFF.

A single count supports this clone. The V and J genes are TRBV9 and TRBJ1-2, with D maybe TRBD1 (6 bases). The CDR3 is 15 residues long. The V end was cut by 0 bases, the J end by 5 bases, with 14 bases between. Per the germline V gene, CDR1 is SGDLS and CDR2 is YYNGEE. The CDR3 loop is CASSVGVNGQYGYTF. The DNA for the CDR3 is TGTGCCAGCAGCGTAGGGGTAAACGGACAGTATGGCTACACCTTC.

In its sample, this clone was seen once. This chain uses TRBV2 with TRBJ1-4, with TRBD1 matching 7 bases. The CDR3 length is 14 residues. The germline V gene has CDR1 SNHLY and CDR2 FYNNEI. V dropped 8 bases and J dropped 6; count of bases not matched to a gene: 9. CDR3 coding DNA: TGTGCCAGCCGAAGGGCCAGGGGGGATGAAAAACTGTTTTTT. Translating it yields CASRRARGDEKLFF.

The chain has TRBV5-1 and TRBJ2-2; 10 bases fit TRBD2. The CDR3 is 16 amino acids. The junction had 8 bases not matched to a gene; V was cut back by 3 bases and J by 6 bases. Germline V gene data show CDR1 as SGHRS and CDR2 as YFSETQ. CDR3 region: CASSSTTGTSAGELFF. The CDR3 DNA sequence: TGCGCCAGCAGCTCGACAACCGGGACTAGCGCCGGGGAGCTGTTTTTT.

The J gene is TRBJ1-2, the V gene TRBV5-4; D gene unclear. The CDR3 covers 14 residues. The V end was cut by 4 bases, the J end by 7 bases, with 17 bases between. The germline gives CDR1 SGHNT, CDR2 YYREEE (reference sequence). The CDR3 nucleotides read TGTGCCAGCAGCCCCCCCGGGAGGAAGGTTGGCTACACCTTC. It specifies CASSPPGRKVGYTF.

V usage is TRBV4-1 and J usage is TRBJ2-1, with 10 bases fitting TRBD2. CDR3 length: 16 amino acids. The germline V gene has CDR1 MGHRA and CDR2 YSYEKL. Trimming removed 4 bases from V and 10 bases from J; junction bases left unmatched: 13. Here the CDR3 DNA reads TGCGCCAGCAGCCCCTCCGGAAGCGGGGGGGCCTGGGAGCAGTTCTTC. It is translated as CASSPSGSGGAWEQFF.

The chain uses TRBV21-1 and TRBJ2-5; the table's D gene call, TRBD2, was not cross checked with the DNA. TRBV21-1 is given as a pseudogene. The CDR3 has 18 amino acids. Here the CDR3 reads CASTPKTIAGGDRETQYF. The CDR3 nucleotides read TGTGCCAGCACACCAAAAACTATAGCGGGGGGGGACAGGGAGACCCAGTACTTC.

Concerning this clone itself: The sample carries other DNA sequences with the same CDR3. The chain couples TRBV2 to TRBJ2-2, with a possible D match to TRBD1 (5 bases). Germline loops: CDR1 SNHLY, CDR2 FYNNEI. This CDR3 has 13 amino acids. Trimming shortened V by 4 bases and J by 6 bases, and 9 bases separated the two germline ends. The CDR3 DNA reads as TGTGCCAGCAGTGGCCGACAGCCCGGGGAGCTGTTTTTT. Protein: CASSGRQPGELFF.

This chain joins TRBV14 and TRBJ1-3; D perhaps matches TRBD1 (5 bases). The CDR3 has 15 amino acids. V lost 3 bases and J 0 bases, leaving 9 bases between the germline ends. Germline values: CDR1 SGHDN, CDR2 FVKESK. This chain's CDR3 is CASSQTASSGNTIYF. CDR3 nucleotides: TGTGCCAGCAGCCAGACAGCGTCCTCTGGAAACACCATATATTTT.

The chain's CDR3 is CASSQLTGELFF. The DNA for the CDR3 is TGTGCCAGCAGCCAATTAACCGGGGAGCTGTTTTTT. The V call is TRBV4-2, the J call TRBJ2-2; D not certain. Germline CDR1 and CDR2: LGHNA and YNFKEQ. With 2 bases removed from V and 5 bases from J, the gap between germline ends came to 3 bases. The CDR3 contains 12 residues.

Comments on this clone: The same CDR3 can be traced to other DNA sequences in this sample. The chain carries TRBV6-5 and TRBJ2-2, with 7 bases that match TRBD1. CDR1 MNHEY and CDR2 SVGAGI come from the germline V gene. The V gene end was trimmed by 5 bases and the J gene end by 4 bases; junction bases not matched to a gene: 4. This CDR3 has 14 residues. CDR3 DNA sequence: TGTGCCAGCAGTAGACAGGGAAGCACCGGGGAGCTGTTTTTT. Translating it yields CASSRQGSTGELFF.

The chain recombines TRBV6-6 with TRBJ2-1; no clear D. The germline CDR1 and CDR2 sequences are MNHNY and SVGAGI (reference sequence). The CDR3 is 13 residues long. The V and J ends lost 4 bases and 1 base respectively, with 5 bases between them. The chain's CDR3 is CASSSQSYNEQFF. CDR3 nucleotides: TGTGCCAGCAGTTCCCAATCCTACAATGAGCAGTTCTTC.

This sequence joins TRBV19 and TRBJ1-1; 7 bases agree with TRBD1. This CDR3 comprises 14 residues. From germline, CDR1 is LNHDA and CDR2 SQIVND (reference sequence). Trimming took 7 bases from V and 0 from J; bases not matched to a gene: 5. CDR3 sequence reads: CASTETGLNTEAFF. In DNA, the CDR3 is TGTGCCAGTACAGAGACAGGGCTGAACACTGAAGCTTTCTTT. The full variable domain, completed using reference TRBV19 and TRBJ1-1, is DGGITQSPKYLFRKEGQNVTLSCEQNLNHDAMYWYRQDPGQGLRLIYYSQIVNDFQKGDIAEGYSVSREKKESFPLTVTSAQKNPTAFYLCASTETGLNTEAFFGQGTRLTVV.

The chain uses TRBV5-1 and TRBJ1-2; 9 nucleotides align to TRBD1. CDR3 size: 15 residues. Trimming removed 2 bases from V and 4 bases from J; junction bases left unmatched: 6. The germline V gene has CDR1 SGHRS and CDR2 YFSETQ. The CDR3 protein is CASSLTGGDLYGYTF. The CDR3 nucleotides read TGCGCCAGCAGCTTAACAGGGGGCGACCTCTATGGCTACACCTTC. Full variable domain (rest looked up from reference TRBV5-1 and TRBJ1-2): KAGVTQTPRYLIKTRGQQVTLSCSPISGHRSVSWYQQTPGQGLQFLFEYFSETQRNKGNFPGRFSGRQFSNSRSEMNVSTLELGDSALYLCASSLTGGDLYGYTFGSGTRLTVV.

In this sample, this clone turned up a few times. V and J are TRBV20-1 and TRBJ1-1; D not resolved. CDR1 and CDR2 from the germline V gene are DFQATT and SNEGSKA (reference sequence). CDR3 length equals 11 residues. The V end was cut by 7 bases, the J end by 6 bases, with 12 bases between. CDR3 residues: CSGGPVPEAFF. The CDR3 coding sequence is TGCAGTGGAGGCCCCGTCCCTGAAGCTTTCTTT.

J is TRBJ2-7 and V is TRBV6-6; D is possibly TRBD1 (6 bases). V shed 6 bases and J shed 2 bases, with 17 bases lying between them. Germline loops: CDR1 MNHNY, CDR2 SVGAGI (reference sequence). The CDR3 is made up of 15 amino acids. This CDR3 reads CASSPRGSVTYEQYF. In DNA form, the CDR3 reads TGTGCCAGCAGCCCGAGGGGGTCCGTGACCTACGAGCAGTACTTC.

This chain links TRBV4-1 with TRBJ2-1, with no clear D. The CDR3 consists of 15 residues. Germline CDR1 MGHRA, CDR2 YSYEKL. Trimming cost V 0 bases and J 0 bases, with 6 bases left between them. CDR3 in amino acids: CASSQDCSSYNEQFF. The DNA for the CDR3 is TGCGCCAGCAGCCAAGACTGTAGCTCCTACAATGAGCAGTTCTTC.

The CDR3 DNA is TGTGCCAGCCGACAGGGGGCGCGAGGAAACACCATATATTTT. Its protein is CASRQGARGNTIYF. V gene TRBV6-6 combines with J gene TRBJ1-3; TRBD1 matches at 10 bases. Germline V gives CDR1 MNHNY, CDR2 SVGAGI (reference sequence). Losses at the gene ends were 8 bases for V and 4 bases for J; bases not matched to a gene: 5. The CDR3 covers 14 residues.

This sequence joins TRBV10-2 and TRBJ1-2; TRBD1 is a possible D gene (6 bases). Trimming shortened V by 4 bases and J by 5 bases, and 14 bases separated the two germline ends. In germline, CDR1 is WSHSY, CDR2 SAAADI. The CDR3 sequence is 14 residues long. CDR3 sequence: CASSAIDRNYGYTF. The CDR3 bases are TGCGCCAGCAGTGCCATTGACAGGAATTATGGCTACACCTTC.